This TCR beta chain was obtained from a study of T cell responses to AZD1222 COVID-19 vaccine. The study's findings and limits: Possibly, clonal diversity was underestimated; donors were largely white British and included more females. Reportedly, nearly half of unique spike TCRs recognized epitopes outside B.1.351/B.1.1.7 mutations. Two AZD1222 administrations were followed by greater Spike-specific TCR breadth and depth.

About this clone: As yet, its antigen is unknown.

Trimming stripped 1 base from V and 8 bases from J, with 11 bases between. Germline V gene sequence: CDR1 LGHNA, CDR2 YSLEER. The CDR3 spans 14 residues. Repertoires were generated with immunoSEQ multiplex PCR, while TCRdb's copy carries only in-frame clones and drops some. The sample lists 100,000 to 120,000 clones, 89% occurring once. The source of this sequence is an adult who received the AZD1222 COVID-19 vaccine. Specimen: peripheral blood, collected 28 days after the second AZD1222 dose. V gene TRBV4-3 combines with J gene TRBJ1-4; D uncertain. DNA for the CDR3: TGCGCCAGCAGCCAAGGGCGTGGGTACGAAAAACTGTTTTTT. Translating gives CASSQGRGYEKLFF.